Following are 20 T cell receptor beta chains from one sample sequenced in a study of T cells after somatic rescue of genetic block. Clones were read by immunoSEQ multiplex PCR, and TCRdb kept only the in-frame ones, dropping some. The repertoire includes 55,000 or so clones, roughly 96% of them detected once, and approximately 0.073% sits in the top ten. Sequencing was done on a sample of peripheral blood mononuclear cells (PBMCs). Source of these receptors: a child less than two years old.

The chain links TRBV7-9 to TRBJ2-7, with TRBD1 matching 7 bases. CDR1 and CDR2 (germline): SEHNR, FQNEAQ (reference sequence). The CDR3 runs 14 residues. With V trimmed by 3 bases and J by 2 bases, 4 bases remained unmatched. CDR3 in amino acids: CASSLGQPPYEQYF. In DNA, the CDR3 is TGTGCCAGCAGCTTGGGACAGCCTCCCTACGAGCAGTACTTC.

This chain connects TRBV10-3 to TRBJ2-7; TRBD2 might be the D (5 bases). The CDR3 loop spans 12 amino acids. Germline assignment: CDR1 ENHRY and CDR2 SYGVKD. Trimming took off 10 bases at V and 6 bases at J, with 16 bases between the two ends. The CDR3 DNA is TGTGCCACCTCACCCCTAGCCGGCGAGCAGTACTTC. This sequence encodes CATSPLAGEQYF.

The chain uses TRBV6-1 and TRBJ1-4; 7 bases are a match to TRBD1. The CDR3 has 15 amino acids. Germline V lookup: CDR1 MNHNS, CDR2 SASEGT. V was pared by 4 bases and J by 4 bases, with 6 bases of the junction left unmatched. CDR3 residues: CASSVTGAFNEKLFF. The CDR3 nucleotides read TGTGCCAGCAGTGTCACAGGGGCCTTTAATGAAAAACTGTTTTTT.

This chain joins TRBV4-3 and TRBJ2-7; TRBD2 matches at 9 bases. The V and J ends lost 0 bases and 3 bases, in that order; junction bases with no gene match: 9. The CDR3 is made up of 17 amino acids. The germline gives CDR1 LGHNA, CDR2 YSLEER. CDR3 residues: CASSQDSAREGLYEQYF. In nucleotides, the CDR3 is TGCGCCAGCAGCCAAGATTCGGCGCGGGAGGGACTCTACGAGCAGTACTTC.

As to this clone: At the DNA level, this CDR3 is encoded by other sequences in the same sample as well. The CDR3 nucleotides are TGTGCCAGCAGCGTAGGTGGGGCCAAAAACATTCAGTACTTC. Translating it yields CASSVGGAKNIQYF. The chain uses TRBV9 and TRBJ2-4; D call uncertain. Germline loops: CDR1 SGDLS, CDR2 YYNGEE. The CDR3 sequence is 14 residues long. The germline V and J ends were trimmed by 0 bases and 1 base, with 5 bases remaining between them.

V gene TRBV29-1 combines with J gene TRBJ2-3; TRBD2 is a possible D gene (6 bases). Germline lookup yields CDR1 SQVTM and CDR2 ANQGSEA. V was pared by 3 bases and J by 3 bases, with 16 bases between. The CDR3 loop spans 15 amino acids. Written as DNA, the CDR3 is TGCAGCGTTGAGGTCTCGGGAGCTGAAACAGATACGCAGTATTTT. It codes for CSVEVSGAETDTQYF.

The V call is TRBV2, the J call TRBJ2-7; D gene uncertain. Trimming removed 5 bases from V and 6 bases from J, with 17 bases in between. The germline CDR1 and CDR2 sequences are SNHLY and FYNNEI. The CDR3 has 14 residues. The CDR3 is CASSISTTPTEQYF. CDR3 coding DNA: TGTGCCAGCAGTATATCTACCACTCCTACCGAGCAGTACTTC. Together with reference TRBV2 and TRBJ2-7, the CDR3 gives the full variable domain: EPEVTQTPSHQVTQMGQEVILRCVPISNHLYFYWYRQILGQKVEFLVSFYNNEISEKSEIFDDQFSVERPDGSNFTLKIRSTKLEDSAMYFCASSISTTPTEQYFGPGTRLTVT.

The chain combines TRBV10-1 with TRBJ1-1; TRBD1 aligns across 7 bases. In germline, CDR1 is WNHNN, CDR2 SYGVQD (reference sequence). The CDR3 covers 15 residues. Losses at the gene ends were 6 bases for V and 6 bases for J; bases not matched to a gene: 13. The chain's CDR3 is CASSPPGGGKAEAFF. In DNA, the CDR3 is TGCGCCAGCAGCCCCCCAGGGGGAGGAAAGGCTGAAGCTTTCTTT.

The genes are TRBV19 and TRBJ2-1; TRBD2 matches 9 bases. J gave up 3 bases and V 5 bases, and 8 bases lay outside the gene matches. This CDR3 has 16 residues. Per germline, CDR1 LNHDA and CDR2 SQIVND (reference sequence). Here the CDR3 reads CASSSRLAEIYNEQFF. DNA of the CDR3: TGTGCCAGTAGTTCGAGACTAGCGGAGATCTACAATGAGCAGTTCTTC.

This clone showed up just a few times. This chain links TRBV4-2 with TRBJ1-2; D ambiguous. Germline V gives CDR1 LGHNA, CDR2 YNFKEQ. This CDR3 has 12 residues. Trimming removed 0 bases at V and 2 bases at J, with 1 base between. DNA for the CDR3: TGTGCCAGCAGCCAAGACAACTATGGCTACACCTTC. Translating gives CASSQDNYGYTF.

This rearrangement joins TRBV4-2 to TRBJ2-3; TRBD1 agrees at 8 bases. Germline CDR1 reads LGHNA; CDR2 reads YNFKEQ. V shed 5 bases and J 3 bases; nucleotides not matched to a gene: 7. The CDR3 contains 15 residues. CDR3 bases: TGTGCCAGCAGCTACCGGGACAGGTGGACAGATACGCAGTATTTT. It translates to CASSYRDRWTDTQYF.

The chain combines TRBV5-5 with TRBJ2-1; 9 nucleotides agree with TRBD2. Trimming at V came to 3 bases and at J to 8 bases, leaving 6 bases not matched to a gene. Germline lookup yields CDR1 SGHKS and CDR2 YYEKEE (reference sequence). This CDR3 is 14 amino acids long. The DNA of the CDR3 is TGTGCCAGCAGCTGGGGACTAGCAGTGGATGAGCAGTTCTTC. Residues: CASSWGLAVDEQFF.

The genes are TRBV6-6 and TRBJ1-5; D is undetermined. The length of the CDR3 is 13 residues. Germline V gene lookup returns CDR1 MNHNY and CDR2 SVGAGI (reference sequence). Trimming stripped 2 bases from V and 5 bases from J, with 7 bases between. CDR3 sequence (DNA): TGTGCCAGCAGTTACGCACATCATCAGCCCCAGCATTTT. Translation: CASSYAHHQPQHF.

The V gene is TRBV6-5, the J gene TRBJ1-2; the match to TRBD1 covers 10 bases. The germline V gene has CDR1 MNHEY and CDR2 SVGAGI. CDR3 length: 14 amino acids. J gave up 5 bases and V 5 bases, and 5 bases lay outside the gene matches. The CDR3 region has the DNA TGTGCCAGCAGTAGGGACAGGGGTCTTTATGGCTACACCTTC. Its protein product is CASSRDRGLYGYTF.

The V and J genes are TRBV6-7 and TRBJ2-7, with 9 bases that match TRBD1. TRBV6-7 is an open reading frame whose function is uncertain. The CDR3 length is 15 residues. J was trimmed by 4 bases and V by 0 bases; bases with no gene match: 4. The DNA of the CDR3 is TGTGCCAGCAGTTACTCGACAGGGGGAGGTTACGAGCAGTACTTC. It translates to CASSYSTGGGYEQYF.

This clone was recorded a few times. The gene calls are TRBV2 and TRBJ1-5; weak D call: TRBD1 (5 bases). This CDR3 is 13 amino acids long. V lost 5 bases, J lost 7 bases, and 12 bases lay in between. Looked up from germline, CDR1 is SNHLY and CDR2 is FYNNEI. This chain's CDR3 is CASSPGPGQPQHF. In DNA, the CDR3 is TGTGCCAGCAGTCCGGGGCCGGGGCAGCCCCAGCATTTT.

This clone showed up just once. The chain couples TRBV9 to TRBJ1-1, with 7 bases fitting TRBD1. The CDR3 contains 14 residues. Germline trimming cut 3 bases from V and 1 base from J; bases unmatched to any gene: 3. Germline assignment: CDR1 SGDLS and CDR2 YYNGEE. This CDR3 is CASSGRTGNTEAFF. Here the CDR3 DNA reads TGTGCCAGCAGCGGGAGGACAGGGAACACTGAAGCTTTCTTT.

The rearrangement joins TRBV28 to TRBJ1-2; 10 nucleotides line up with TRBD1. The V gene end was trimmed by 3 bases and the J gene end by 8 bases; junction bases not matched to a gene: 6. Germline lookup yields CDR1 MDHEN and CDR2 SYDVKM. The CDR3 sequence is 14 residues long. CDR3 bases: TGTGCCAGCAGTTTTCGGACAGGGGGAGGCGGCTACACCTTC. The encoded protein is CASSFRTGGGGYTF.

The V and J genes are TRBV5-1 and TRBJ2-2; D not resolved. Germline V gives CDR1 SGHRS, CDR2 YFSETQ. The CDR3 extends over 13 amino acids. The germline V and J ends were trimmed by 0 bases and 4 bases, with 4 bases remaining between them. This chain's CDR3 is CASSLGVTGELFF. The CDR3 region has the DNA TGCGCCAGCAGCTTGGGGGTCACCGGGGAGCTGTTTTTT.

This clone was picked up one time. The chain joins TRBV15 to TRBJ2-3; 8 bases are shared with TRBD2. V was clipped by 6 bases and J by 4 bases; unmatched bases: 18. There are 18 residues in the CDR3. CDR1 and CDR2 (germline): LNHNV, YYDKDF (reference sequence). CDR3 nucleotide sequence: TGTGCCACCAGAGCGGCTCCCCCCTCAGCGGGAGTGGCAGATACGCAGTATTTT. Amino acid sequence: CATRAAPPSAGVADTQYF.